This entry is about one TCR beta chain. The antigen is unknown. Researchers ran the PCR with 60 Vbeta and 13 Jbeta primers. The authors' processing: It was a later analysis that counted roughly 80 million unique TCR beta chains, of which some 12 million were shared. Libraries were prepared by immunoSEQ multiplex PCR; TCRdb keeps only in-frame clonotypes and omits some of them. The DNA was the basis for D and trimming; V, J and clone size are from that table. Recorded for this sample: more than 35,000 clones. The data stem from a study of cytomegalovirus exposure and HLA in healthy donors. General study findings and limits: Further analysis, carried out later, found HLA-associated TCR beta chains more clonally expanded than equally common other chains. A few CMV-associated chains proved CMV antigen-specific in vitro. Upon later analysis, TCR association rates were observed to vary by HLA locus, being highest for DRB1 and lowest for HLA-C.

V was clipped by 2 bases and J by 1 base, with 8 bases between them. This CDR3 has 14 amino acids. The V gene's germline CDR1 is SGHTA and CDR2 FQGNSA. The clonotype was recovered from a man aged 25 to 40 in good health and CMV-seronegative. Sequences were obtained from PBMCs. The rearrangement links TRBV7-2 to TRBJ1-2, with D possibly matching TRBD1 (5 bases). The DNA of the CDR3 is TGTGCCAGCAGCTTATCCAGGGATAACTATGGCTACACCTTC. Its protein product is CASSLSRDNYGYTF. The entire variable domain, with the rest obtained from reference TRBV7-2 and TRBJ1-2, is as follows: GAGVSQSPSNKVTEKGKDVELRCDPISGHTALYWYRQSLGQGLEFLIYFQGNSAPDKSGLPSDRFSAERTGGSVSTLTIQRTQQEDSAVYLCASSLSRDNYGYTFGSGTRLTVV.